These 31 T cell receptor beta chains were all obtained from the same sample, sequenced in a study of CD8+ T cells in alopecia areata. Extraction and reverse transcription of RNA yielded cDNA as the sequencing template. Produced via immunoSEQ multiplex PCR; TCRdb's table is partial and in-frame only. The sample contains over 100,000 clones, roughly 50% of which appear only once. Treatment noted: oral pan-JAK inhibitor, 5-10 mg twice daily. This material consisted of CD8+ T cells sorted from blood, taken at week 24, from a patient treated with tofacitinib. These receptors all come from a human donor with alopecia areata.

Note on this clone: The same CDR3 arises from other DNA sequences in this sample as well. This chain connects TRBV6-1 to TRBJ2-3; 9 bases line up with TRBD2. Germline V gene lookup returns CDR1 MNHNS and CDR2 SASEGT. Trimming cost V 0 bases and J 4 bases; bases outside gene matches: 2. This CDR3 is built from 15 residues. The CDR3: CASSEAAGGPDTQYF. The CDR3 region has the DNA TGTGCCAGCAGTGAAGCGGCGGGGGGGCCAGATACGCAGTATTTT.

This clone was recorded a few times. The V call is TRBV4-3, the J call TRBJ2-3, with TRBD1 matching over 10 bases. This CDR3 is 15 amino acids long. Per germline, CDR1 LGHNA and CDR2 YSLEER. The V segment lost 1 base and the J segment 2 bases; nucleotides outside the gene matches: 0. The CDR3 bases are TGCGCCAGCAGCCAAGGACAGGGGGCCACAGATACGCAGTATTTT. This gives the protein CASSQGQGATDTQYF.

This clone has more than one count but fewer than ten. V gene TRBV6-1 combines with J gene TRBJ2-1, with 9 bases aligning to TRBD1. Germline CDR1 is MNHNS and CDR2 is SASEGT. This CDR3 is built from 15 residues. The ends lost 6 bases at V and 6 bases at J; junction bases unmatched: 9. CDR3 nucleotides: TGTGCCAGCAGCGAATGGTCGGGACAGGGCAATGAGCAGTTCTTC. Translating gives CASSEWSGQGNEQFF.

V and J are TRBV6-5 and TRBJ1-2; D is unclear. Germline CDR1 and CDR2: MNHEY and SVGAGI. The CDR3 loop spans 14 amino acids. The V end was cut by 7 bases, the J end by 0 bases, with 12 bases between. CDR3 DNA: TGTGCCAGCATGACGGACCGATCTAACTATGGCTACACCTTC. This gives the protein CASMTDRSNYGYTF.

This clone appeared a few times. The same CDR3 is also encoded by other DNA sequences in this sample. The CDR3 sequence is CASSLWGDTEAFF. CDR3 bases: TGTGCCAGCAGTTTATGGGGGGACACTGAAGCTTTCTTT. This sequence joins TRBV27 and TRBJ1-1; D may be TRBD1 (5 bases). Trimming left V 1 base short and J 3 bases short, with 6 bases between. CDR3 size: 13 residues. Germline V CDR1 and CDR2: MNHEY, SMNVEV (reference sequence).

J is TRBJ1-4 and V is TRBV27; D may be TRBD1 (6 bases). The CDR3 has 15 amino acids. V shed 2 bases and J shed 3 bases, with 10 bases lying between them. The germline gives CDR1 MNHEY, CDR2 SMNVEV (reference sequence). The DNA for the CDR3 is TGTGCCAGCAGTTTAACCAGGGGACCTAATGAAAAACTGTTTTTT. Its protein is CASSLTRGPNEKLFF.

This clone has just a few counts. The CDR3, as DNA: TGTGCCTGGACGGTGGAAGTGAACACTGAAGCTTTCTTT. Translating gives CAWTVEVNTEAFF. The V call is TRBV30, the J call TRBJ1-1; D gene unclear. The V gene lost 4 bases and the J gene lost 0 bases, with 9 bases spanning the gap. The CDR3 extends over 13 amino acids. Per germline, CDR1 GTSNPN and CDR2 SVGIG (reference sequence).

The CDR3 is CASSLLQGEETQYF. The CDR3 coding sequence is TGTGCCAGCAGTTTATTACAGGGTGAGGAGACCCAGTACTTC. J is TRBJ2-5 and V is TRBV27, with D possibly being TRBD1 (6 bases). The CDR3 length is 14 residues. The V and J ends lost 1 base and 5 bases respectively, with 11 bases between them. Looked up from germline, CDR1 is MNHEY and CDR2 is SMNVEV (reference sequence).

The CDR3 loop reads CASSLDTDTQYF. In DNA form, the CDR3 reads TGTGCCAGCAGCTTAGACACAGATACGCAGTATTTT. The rearrangement joins TRBV11-2 to TRBJ2-3; unclear D gene. The CDR3 is 12 residues long. CDR1 is SGHAT and CDR2 is FQNNGV in the germline V gene. Trimming cost V 0 bases and J 2 bases, with 0 bases left between them.

The chain combines TRBV27 with TRBJ1-6; 10 bases fit TRBD1. Germline loops: CDR1 MNHEY, CDR2 SMNVEV (reference sequence). J was trimmed by 10 bases and V by 7 bases; bases with no gene match: 7. This CDR3 spans 14 amino acids. In DNA form, the CDR3 reads TGTGCCAGCACCGTGACAGGGGGCATCTCACCCCTCCACTTT. Its translation: CASTVTGGISPLHF.

This chain joins TRBV5-4 and TRBJ2-1; the match to TRBD1 covers 9 bases. Trimming removed 6 bases from V and 8 bases from J; junction bases left unmatched: 9. The CDR3 length is 14 residues. Germline loops: CDR1 SGHNT, CDR2 YYREEE (reference sequence). This CDR3 is CASTVDRGRDEQFF. DNA for the CDR3: TGTGCCAGCACCGTTGACAGGGGGAGGGATGAGCAGTTCTTC.

The chain has TRBV13 and TRBJ2-7; possibly TRBD1 or TRBD2 for D (6 bases each). The CDR3 runs 14 residues. Per the germline V gene, CDR1 is PRHDT and CDR2 is FYEKMQ (reference sequence). V lost 5 bases, J lost 7 bases, and 18 bases lay in between. CDR3 DNA: TGTGCCAGCAGCCTCATCAGGGGAGGTGCGGAGCAGTACTTC. It codes for CASSLIRGGAEQYF.

V usage is TRBV30 and J usage is TRBJ1-2; D is unclear. The germline CDR1 and CDR2 sequences are GTSNPN and SVGIG (reference sequence). The CDR3 is 13 residues long. Deletions cut 2 bases from V and 2 bases from J, with 9 bases between. In nucleotides, the CDR3 is TGTGCCTGGAGTCTCGGGGAGAACTATGGCTACACCTTC. This gives the protein CAWSLGENYGYTF.

The rearrangement joins TRBV7-8 to TRBJ2-5; 12 bases are a match to TRBD2. The CDR3 runs to 16 residues. J was trimmed by 5 bases and V by 4 bases; bases with no gene match: 8. The germline V gene encodes CDR1 SGHVS and CDR2 FQNEAQ. DNA of the CDR3: TGTGCCAGCAGCTCGCGGCTAGCGGGGGGGAGTGAGACCCAGTACTTC. Protein: CASSSRLAGGSETQYF.

The V gene is TRBV7-9, the J gene TRBJ1-2, with TRBD1 as a possible D gene (6 bases). The V end was cut by 0 bases, the J end by 4 bases, with 6 bases between. Germline V gene lookup returns CDR1 SEHNR and CDR2 FQNEAQ (reference sequence). The CDR3 runs to 13 residues. CDR3 region: CASSLAGGYGYTF. In DNA form, the CDR3 reads TGTGCCAGCAGCTTAGCAGGGGGCTATGGCTACACCTTC.

V is TRBV11-2 and J is TRBJ1-5; tentative D call: TRBD1 (6 bases). The V end lost 5 bases, the J end lost 1 base, and 12 bases lay between the germline ends. CDR3 length: 15 residues. Germline values: CDR1 SGHAT, CDR2 FQNNGV. The CDR3 region is CASSAIQGSNQPQHF. As DNA, the CDR3 is TGTGCCAGCAGCGCGATACAGGGAAGCAATCAGCCCCAGCATTTT.

The table lists this clone with a count of one. The chain joins TRBV7-3 to TRBJ1-1; D remains unclear. V lost 3 bases and J lost 0, with 8 bases in between. In germline, CDR1 is SGHTA, CDR2 FQGTGA. This CDR3 is built from 14 residues. The CDR3 region is CASSFVWVNTEAFF. The CDR3 nucleotides read TGTGCCAGCAGCTTCGTCTGGGTGAACACTGAAGCTTTCTTT. Looking up the rest from reference TRBV7-3 and TRBJ1-1 gives the full variable domain: GAGVSQTPSNKVTEKGKYVELRCDPISGHTALYWYRQSLGQGPEFLIYFQGTGAADDSGLPNDRFFAVRPEGSVSTLKIQRTERGDSAVYLCASSFVWVNTEAFFGQGTRLTVV.

The V gene is TRBV15, the J gene TRBJ2-5; TRBD2 matches at 9 bases. The CDR3 loop spans 16 amino acids. Losses at the gene ends were 0 bases for V and 1 base for J; bases not matched to a gene: 3. Germline CDR1 LNHNV, CDR2 YYDKDF (reference sequence). In DNA form, the CDR3 reads TGTGCCACCAGCAGAGAAGAGCGGGGGGCCCAAGAGACCCAGTACTTC. It is translated as CATSREERGAQETQYF.

This clone appeared once. The chain couples TRBV27 to TRBJ1-5; D not resolved. V was pared by 6 bases and J by 7 bases, with 13 bases between. This CDR3 contains 13 residues. Germline loops: CDR1 MNHEY, CDR2 SMNVEV (reference sequence). The CDR3 bases are TGTGCCAGCAGGCCCGGTGGGGTCCAGCCCCAGCATTTT. The encoded protein is CASRPGGVQPQHF.

The chain carries TRBV7-9 and TRBJ2-7, with 7 bases fitting TRBD1. V dropped 0 bases and J dropped 2; count of bases not matched to a gene: 4. This CDR3 contains 15 residues. Germline lookup yields CDR1 SEHNR and CDR2 FQNEAQ (reference sequence). Here the CDR3 DNA reads TGTGCCAGCAGCTTAGCGATCGGGACAGCCTACGAGCAGTACTTC. Its protein is CASSLAIGTAYEQYF.

V is TRBV6-5 and J is TRBJ1-1; D is unclear. CDR3 length equals 14 residues. The V gene's germline CDR1 is MNHEY and CDR2 SVGAGI. Trimming pared 0 bases from V and 8 bases from J, leaving 13 bases between. The CDR3 spells CASSYSLIGREAFF. DNA of the CDR3: TGTGCCAGCAGTTACTCGTTAATAGGGCGAGAAGCTTTCTTT.

This rearrangement joins TRBV6-5 to TRBJ2-1; 7 positions match TRBD1. Germline CDR1 and CDR2: MNHEY and SVGAGI. The CDR3 length is 14 residues. The junction had 12 bases not matched to a gene; V was cut back by 10 bases and J by 6 bases. The CDR3: CATQQGLRANEQFF. CDR3 in DNA: TGTGCCACTCAACAGGGGTTGAGGGCCAATGAGCAGTTCTTC.

This chain links TRBV27 with TRBJ2-7, with a tentative D call TRBD1 (6 bases). This CDR3 has 16 amino acids. Looked up from germline, CDR1 is MNHEY and CDR2 is SMNVEV (reference sequence). Between the trimmed V and J ends, which lost 2 bases and 3 bases, there was a span of 17 bases. The CDR3 loop reads CASSLTPQGLGYEQYF. CDR3 nucleotides: TGTGCCAGCAGTTTAACCCCACAGGGTTTGGGCTACGAGCAGTACTTC.

The rearrangement uses TRBV6-1 and TRBJ2-5, with D possibly called TRBD1 or TRBD2 (6 bases each). V lost 4 bases, J lost 2 bases, and 14 bases lay in between. Germline loops: CDR1 MNHNS, CDR2 SASEGT. The CDR3 runs 15 residues. CDR3 bases: TGTGCCAGCAGTGGGGAGTGGGGGGCTCAAGAGACCCAGTACTTC. Amino acids: CASSGEWGAQETQYF.

This clone was seen only a few times. The chain links TRBV2 to TRBJ1-1; no definite D call. Germline loops: CDR1 SNHLY, CDR2 FYNNEI. V lost 1 base to trimming and J lost 0 bases, with 6 bases between them. This CDR3 has 14 amino acids. CDR3 DNA sequence: TGTGCCAGCAGTGAAGGACTTATGAACACTGAAGCTTTCTTT. This encodes CASSEGLMNTEAFF. Full variable domain (missing parts from reference TRBV2 and TRBJ1-1): EPEVTQTPSHQVTQMGQEVILRCVPISNHLYFYWYRQILGQKVEFLVSFYNNEISEKSEIFDDQFSVERPDGSNFTLKIRSTKLEDSAMYFCASSEGLMNTEAFFGQGTRLTVV.

The chain recombines TRBV2 with TRBJ1-3, with D uncertain. The V end was cut by 2 bases, the J end by 4 bases, with 9 bases between. The CDR3 has 14 amino acids. Germline V CDR1 and CDR2: SNHLY, FYNNEI. Here the CDR3 DNA reads TGTGCCAGCAGTGAATCTGGGTTCGGAAACACCATATATTTT. Residues: CASSESGFGNTIYF.

The V call is TRBV23-1, the J call TRBJ1-2; 12 nucleotides agree with TRBD1. TRBV23-1 is an ORF, with its function uncertain. This CDR3 contains 16 residues. The V segment lost 8 bases and the J segment 6 bases; nucleotides outside the gene matches: 13. The CDR3 nucleotides are TGCGCCAGCGGACGGGGACAGGGGGCCCATCTGGATGGCTACACCTTC. Translating it yields CASGRGQGAHLDGYTF.

The sample holds a few counts of this clone. J is TRBJ2-7 and V is TRBV27; TRBD1 matches at 10 bases. Germline loops: CDR1 MNHEY, CDR2 SMNVEV (reference sequence). The V gene end was trimmed by 7 bases and the J gene end by 3 bases; junction bases not matched to a gene: 3. The CDR3 runs 13 residues. The CDR3 region is CASTRTGGYEQYF. The CDR3 nucleotides read TGTGCCAGCACTCGGACAGGGGGCTACGAGCAGTACTTC.

This clone came up a few times. The chain couples TRBV5-1 to TRBJ1-2, with a weak D call TRBD1 (6 bases). This CDR3 has 14 amino acids. Germline V gives CDR1 SGHRS, CDR2 YFSETQ. V was pared by 0 bases and J by 3 bases, with 9 bases between. The CDR3 loop is CASSLGQAHYGYTF. In nucleotides, the CDR3 is TGCGCCAGCAGCTTGGGACAGGCGCACTATGGCTACACCTTC.

This clone was detected once. The gene calls are TRBV27 and TRBJ1-5; 7 bases fit TRBD1. The J segment lost 7 bases and the V segment lost 5 bases, leaving 8 bases of the junction unmatched. The CDR3 has 14 amino acids. CDR1 MNHEY and CDR2 SMNVEV come from the germline V gene (reference sequence). This CDR3 reads CASSTITGEQPQHF. CDR3 bases: TGTGCCAGCAGTACGATTACAGGGGAACAGCCCCAGCATTTT.

The chain recombines TRBV13 with TRBJ2-7, with 11 bases aligning to TRBD1. The V segment lost 3 bases and the J segment 1 base; nucleotides outside the gene matches: 5. This CDR3 is built from 16 residues. Germline CDR1 reads PRHDT; CDR2 reads FYEKMQ (reference sequence). The CDR3 loop is CASSFSGTGGSYEQYF. DNA for the CDR3: TGTGCCAGCAGCTTTTCCGGGACAGGGGGTTCCTACGAGCAGTACTTC.